The 27 T cell receptor beta chains given below trace back to one sample, sequenced in a study of CD8 T cells in Susac syndrome. Random hexamers were used to reverse transcribe an amount of about 0.5 to 1 ug RNA. Each CDR3 protein gets one entry after TCRdb re-called the immunoSEQ multiplex PCR reads with MiXCR. The data show almost 450,000 distinct CDR3 sequences, approximately 85% seen once. The sequenced sample was CD8+ T cells from PBMCs. The origin of the receptors is a human donor with multiple sclerosis.

The chain uses TRBV4-1 and TRBJ2-3, with 9 bases that match TRBD1. CDR1 is MGHRA and CDR2 is YSYEKL in the germline V gene. J lost 6 bases, V lost 1 base, and 8 bases had no gene match. There are 16 residues in the CDR3. In DNA, the CDR3 is TGCGCCAGCAGCCAAGCCCGGGACAGGGATTTTGATACGCAGTATTTT. It translates to CASSQARDRDFDTQYF.

V is TRBV29-1 and J is TRBJ1-2; TRBD1 might be the D (5 bases). The V and J ends lost 6 bases and 2 bases respectively, with 16 bases between them. Germline lookup yields CDR1 SQVTM and CDR2 ANQGSEA. The CDR3 has 14 amino acids. As DNA, the CDR3 is TGCAGCGTGACCGGGACGGACCTCAACTATGGCTACACCTTC. Protein: CSVTGTDLNYGYTF.

The V gene is TRBV30, the J gene TRBJ2-1; no clear D. V was shortened by 3 bases and J by 10 bases, with 13 bases between the two germline ends. This CDR3 has 12 residues. Per the germline V gene, CDR1 is GTSNPN and CDR2 is SVGIG (reference sequence). This CDR3 reads CAWREALREQFF. CDR3 coding DNA: TGTGCCTGGAGAGAAGCCCTCCGGGAGCAGTTCTTC. Drawing the rest from reference TRBV30 and TRBJ2-1, the complete variable domain is SQTIHQWPATLVQPVGSPLSLECTVEGTSNPNLYWYRQAAGRGLQLLFYSVGIGQISSEVPQNLSASRPQDRQFILSSKKLLLSDSGFYLCAWREALREQFFGPGTRLTVL.

The chain uses TRBV27 and TRBJ2-5, with TRBD2 identical over 13 bases. This CDR3 comprises 17 residues. Germline assignment: CDR1 MNHEY and CDR2 SMNVEV (reference sequence). Losses at the gene ends were 5 bases for V and 0 bases for J; bases not matched to a gene: 6. CDR3 sequence: CASSPGTSGEYQETQYF. The DNA for the CDR3 is TGTGCCAGCAGTCCCGGGACTAGCGGGGAGTACCAAGAGACCCAGTACTTC.

The CDR3 spells CASGPRLAGFYNEQFF. CDR3 bases: TGCGCCAGCGGACCAAGACTAGCGGGCTTCTACAATGAGCAGTTCTTC. The chain employs TRBV23-1 and TRBJ2-1, with 10 nucleotides matching TRBD2. TRBV23-1 counts as an open reading frame of uncertain function. With 8 bases clipped from V and 3 bases from J, the junction kept 10 bases outside the gene matches. CDR3 length: 16 residues.

The rearrangement joins TRBV29-1 to TRBJ2-7; 7 bases are a match to TRBD1. J gave up 4 bases and V 8 bases, and 14 bases lay outside the gene matches. This CDR3 region has 14 residues. The germline V gene encodes CDR1 SQVTM and CDR2 ANQGSEA. The CDR3 region is CSTVVWSGGYEQYF. CDR3 in DNA: TGCAGCACCGTTGTATGGTCAGGGGGATACGAGCAGTACTTC.

The chain links TRBV27 to TRBJ1-5; possibly TRBD1 for D (5 bases). CDR1 is MNHEY and CDR2 is SMNVEV in the germline V gene (reference sequence). CDR3 size: 15 residues. Trimming pared 6 bases from V and 6 bases from J, leaving 18 bases between. CDR3 nucleotides: TGTGCCAGCAGCCCACAGGCGACTAGGGGTCAGCCCCAGCATTTT. Protein sequence: CASSPQATRGQPQHF.

The chain has TRBV6-1 and TRBJ2-7; 9 bases are a match to TRBD2. The V segment lost 3 bases and the J segment 6 bases; nucleotides outside the gene matches: 12. From germline, CDR1 is MNHNS and CDR2 SASEGT. The CDR3 loop spans 16 amino acids. The CDR3 DNA follows: TGTGCCAGCAGTGACGTTCCGGGACTAGCAAGTTCCGAGCAGTACTTC. It specifies CASSDVPGLASSEQYF.

The chain has TRBV2 and TRBJ1-1, with unresolved D. Trimming pared 10 bases from V and 0 bases from J, leaving 15 bases between. Per the germline V gene, CDR1 is SNHLY and CDR2 is FYNNEI. The CDR3 runs to 14 residues. In DNA, the CDR3 is TGTGCCACACTCTCTTTTTCGGTGAACACTGAAGCTTTCTTT. It yields the protein CATLSFSVNTEAFF.

The chain employs TRBV5-1 and TRBJ1-4; D remains ambiguous. The CDR3 loop spans 16 amino acids. The germline CDR1 and CDR2 sequences are SGHRS and YFSETQ. V was trimmed by 0 bases and J by 1 base, leaving 10 bases between them. The CDR3 nucleotides are TGCGCCAGCAGCTTGGGGTTTTCAGGAACTAATGAAAAACTGTTTTTT. Protein sequence: CASSLGFSGTNEKLFF.

The J gene is TRBJ2-7, the V gene TRBV20-1; D may be TRBD1 (6 bases). The V gene's germline CDR1 is DFQATT and CDR2 SNEGSKA (reference sequence). CDR3 size: 14 residues. Between the trimmed V and J ends, which lost 0 bases and 0 bases, there was a span of 9 bases. The CDR3 protein is CSARDDRNSYEQYF. The CDR3 nucleotides read TGCAGTGCTAGAGATGACAGGAACTCCTACGAGCAGTACTTC.

The chain couples TRBV6-2 or TRBV6-3 to TRBJ2-1; D perhaps matches TRBD2 (5 bases). V was shortened by 0 bases and J by 9 bases, with 6 bases between the two germline ends. Germline V gene lookup returns CDR1 MNHEY and CDR2 SVGEGT. This CDR3 is 12 amino acids long. CDR3 region: CASSYSEVEQFF. The CDR3 DNA follows: TGTGCCAGCAGTTACTCGGAGGTTGAGCAGTTCTTC.

The V gene is TRBV15, the J gene TRBJ1-5; weak D call: TRBD1 (5 bases). V lost 3 bases and J lost 9, with 15 bases in between. This CDR3 has 14 residues. Germline values: CDR1 LNHNV, CDR2 YYDKDF (reference sequence). CDR3 DNA: TGTGCCACCAGCAGTGGAGGGGCCCCAACGCCCCAGCATTTT. This codes for CATSSGGAPTPQHF.

This sequence joins TRBV5-1 and TRBJ2-2; 7 nucleotides align to TRBD1. CDR1 SGHRS and CDR2 YFSETQ come from the germline V gene. V was clipped by 0 bases and J by 4 bases; unmatched bases: 6. This CDR3 has 16 residues. The CDR3, as DNA: TGCGCCAGCAGCTTGGGCTACAGGGGATCCACCGGGGAGCTGTTTTTT. Residues: CASSLGYRGSTGELFF.

This clonotype was picked up a small number of times. This chain links TRBV27 with TRBJ1-2, with TRBD1 matching 7 bases. The V and J ends lost 3 bases and 0 bases, in that order; junction bases with no gene match: 1. Germline-derived CDR1 and CDR2 are MNHEY and SMNVEV (reference sequence). This CDR3 has 14 residues. DNA for the CDR3: TGTGCCAGCAGTTTGACAGGGACTAACTATGGCTACACCTTC. Protein sequence: CASSLTGTNYGYTF.

V and J are TRBV5-1 and TRBJ1-4; perhaps TRBD1 as D (6 bases). This CDR3 is built from 16 residues. Germline-derived CDR1 and CDR2 are SGHRS and YFSETQ. V was shortened by 3 bases and J by 5 bases, with 17 bases between the two germline ends. The CDR3 DNA follows: TGCGCCAGCAGCTCCCCGCAACAGGGATCGAATGAAAAACTGTTTTTT. Protein sequence: CASSSPQQGSNEKLFF.

This clonotype was detected a few times. The V gene is TRBV3-1, the J gene TRBJ2-1; 7 bases agree with TRBD2. Germline V lookup: CDR1 LGHDT, CDR2 YNNKEL (reference sequence). The CDR3 contains 16 residues. Trimming took 2 bases from V and 6 from J; bases not matched to a gene: 10. The chain's CDR3 is CASSQSWVAGGNEQFF. CDR3 coding DNA: TGTGCCAGCAGCCAATCGTGGGTAGCGGGTGGCAATGAGCAGTTCTTC.

This clonotype turned up a few times. The chain combines TRBV11-2 with TRBJ2-1, with D perhaps TRBD2 (6 bases). V was trimmed by 5 bases and J by 9 bases, leaving 14 bases between them. The CDR3 totals 13 residues. Germline-derived CDR1 and CDR2 are SGHAT and FQNNGV. CDR3 in DNA: TGTGCCAGCAGCCCGCCGGGACTCTCTGAGCAGTTCTTC. Translation gives CASSPPGLSEQFF.

This clonotype was found a few times. The chain couples TRBV30 to TRBJ1-1, with D uncertain. V was pared by 4 bases and J by 1 base, with 4 bases between. Germline V gene lookup returns CDR1 GTSNPN and CDR2 SVGIG (reference sequence). The length of the CDR3 is 11 residues. CDR3 sequence reads: CAWNPNTEAFF. The CDR3, as DNA: TGTGCCTGGAACCCGAACACTGAAGCTTTCTTT.

This chain connects TRBV7-6 to TRBJ2-2, with D possibly called TRBD1 or TRBD2 (7 bases each). This CDR3 is built from 16 residues. Germline CDR1 SGHVS, CDR2 FNYEAQ. The V and J ends lost 6 bases and 2 bases respectively, with 16 bases between them. CDR3 region: CASSPRGGPNTGELFF. CDR3 in DNA: TGTGCCAGCAGTCCCAGGGGGGGTCCCAACACCGGGGAGCTGTTTTTT.

The chain has TRBV19 and TRBJ1-1, with D perhaps matching TRBD1 (6 bases). This CDR3 comprises 14 residues. In germline, CDR1 is LNHDA, CDR2 SQIVND (reference sequence). Trimming shortened V by 3 bases and J by 6 bases, and 14 bases separated the two germline ends. The CDR3 region has the DNA TGTGCCAGTAGTATGGGGGGGCGCTTGGCTGAAGCTTTCTTT. Encoded protein: CASSMGGRLAEAFF.

The chain links TRBV4-1 to TRBJ1-1; TRBD1 might be the D (5 bases). The CDR3 is 15 amino acids. Germline CDR1 reads MGHRA; CDR2 reads YSYEKL. V was clipped by 2 bases and J by 1 base, with 11 bases between them. CDR3: CASSQNDRPNTEAFF. The CDR3 region has the DNA TGCGCCAGCAGCCAAAACGACAGACCGAACACTGAAGCTTTCTTT.

This chain links TRBV19 with TRBJ2-6; D remains ambiguous. CDR3 size: 16 residues. The germline gives CDR1 LNHDA, CDR2 SQIVND (reference sequence). The V and J ends lost 0 bases and 7 bases respectively, with 13 bases between them. CDR3 sequence: CASSIEDGFGANVLTF. In nucleotides, the CDR3 is TGTGCCAGTAGTATAGAGGACGGCTTCGGCGCCAACGTCCTGACTTTC.

The V call is TRBV27, the J call TRBJ2-7, with D possibly TRBD1 on 6 matching bases. CDR3 length: 14 amino acids. Between the trimmed V and J ends, which lost 4 bases and 5 bases, there was a span of 15 bases. CDR1 and CDR2 (germline): MNHEY, SMNVEV (reference sequence). CDR3 amino acids: CASSWGQGRDEQYF. In DNA, the CDR3 is TGTGCCAGCAGTTGGGGGCAGGGTAGGGACGAGCAGTACTTC.

The chain has TRBV29-1 and TRBJ2-1, with D possibly called TRBD1 or TRBD2 (5 bases each). V dropped 3 bases and J dropped 9 bases, with 15 bases sitting between them. This CDR3 is built from 13 residues. Looked up from germline, CDR1 is SQVTM and CDR2 is ANQGSEA. The CDR3 DNA follows: TGCAGCGTTGACGGGGCTCGCTTGGGTGAGCAGTTCTTC. Translation gives CSVDGARLGEQFF.

This clonotype was observed a single time. This chain joins TRBV7-8 and TRBJ2-3, with D tentatively TRBD2 (5 bases). This CDR3 is built from 16 residues. V was shortened by 1 base and J by 2 bases, with 13 bases between the two germline ends. Germline loops: CDR1 SGHVS, CDR2 FQNEAQ. The CDR3, as DNA: TGTGCCAGCAGCTTAGTTGCCAGCGGATACACAGATACGCAGTATTTT. Its protein product is CASSLVASGYTDTQYF.

The rearrangement uses TRBV10-2 and TRBJ1-2; weak D call: TRBD1 (5 bases). The germline gives CDR1 WSHSY, CDR2 SAAADI. V was cut by 4 bases and J by 4 bases, with 10 bases left in between. The CDR3 covers 13 residues. DNA for the CDR3: TGCGCCAGCAGTGGGGACGGCAGCTATGGCTACACCTTC. Its translation: CASSGDGSYGYTF.